This record covers a single TCR beta chain. CDR3 length: 14 amino acids. Per germline, CDR1 SGDLS and CDR2 YYNGEE. Trimming removed 3 bases at V and 7 bases at J, with 17 bases between. The data were obtained in a study of blood T cell repertoires in COVID-19. Turning to the study itself: Material from acute and convalescent COVID-19 was sourced from the United States, Italy and Spain. T cells, B-cell-depleted T cells, or PBMCs supplied cDNA or gDNA.

Original methodology: Reference gene primer amplification gave nucleated cell count estimates. Profiling relied on immunoSEQ multiplex PCR, and the TCRdb table lists in-frame clones only, not all of them. That table gives V, J and clone size, and the DNA gave D and trimming. The data hold roughly 140,000 clones, with 80% to 90% observed a single time. The receptor comes from a middle-aged woman with acute or convalescent COVID-19. Sequenced sample: peripheral blood. The V gene is TRBV9, the J gene TRBJ2-7, with TRBD2 as a possible D gene (6 bases). CDR3 in amino acids: CASSAGEPDGEQYF. The CDR3 DNA reads TGTGCCAGCAGCGCGGGGGAGCCGGATGGTGAGCAGTACTTC.